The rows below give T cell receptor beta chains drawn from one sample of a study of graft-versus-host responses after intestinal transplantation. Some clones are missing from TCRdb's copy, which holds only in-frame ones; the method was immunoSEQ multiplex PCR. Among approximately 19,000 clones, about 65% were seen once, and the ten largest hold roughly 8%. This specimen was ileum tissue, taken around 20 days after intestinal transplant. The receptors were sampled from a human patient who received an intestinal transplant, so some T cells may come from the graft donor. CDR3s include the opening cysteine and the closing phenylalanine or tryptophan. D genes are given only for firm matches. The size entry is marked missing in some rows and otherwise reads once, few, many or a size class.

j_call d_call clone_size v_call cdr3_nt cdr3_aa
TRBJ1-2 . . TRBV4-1 TGCGCCAGCAGCCAAGAAGAAGGAGGGAATGGCTACACCTTC CASSQEEGGNGYTF
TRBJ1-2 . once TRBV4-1 TGCGCCAGCAGCCAAGGTGGGGGCACCACCTATGGCTACACCTTC CASSQGGGTTYGYTF
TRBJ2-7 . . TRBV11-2 TGTGCCAGCAGCAAGAGACAGGTCCTCTCCTACGAGCAGTACTTC CASSKRQVLSYEQYF
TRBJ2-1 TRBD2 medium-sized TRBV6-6 TGTGCCAGCAGTTACCCGGGAGGGGTTTACAATGAGCAGTTCTTC CASSYPGGVYNEQFF
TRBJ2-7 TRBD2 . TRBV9 TGTGCCAGCAGCGTAGGCCCGGGACTAGCCCCCTACGAGCAGTACTTC CASSVGPGLAPYEQYF
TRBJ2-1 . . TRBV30 TGTGCCTGGAGCCATTACAATGAGCAGTTCTTC CAWSHYNEQFF
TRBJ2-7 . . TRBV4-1 TGCGCCAGCAGCCAATCTTATGCCTACGAGCAGTACTTC CASSQSYAYEQYF
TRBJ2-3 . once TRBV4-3 TGCGCCAGCAGCCAAGTACTCTGGAGAGGGTTCACAGATACGCAGTATTTT CASSQVLWRGFTDTQYF
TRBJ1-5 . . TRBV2 TGTGCCAGCAGTGATGCGACAGATTATAGCAATCAGCCCCAGCATTTT CASSDATDYSNQPQHF
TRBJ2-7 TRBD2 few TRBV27 TGTGCCAGCAGTTCCCTGCTAGCGGGGTCTTACGAGCAGTACTTC CASSSLLAGSYEQYF
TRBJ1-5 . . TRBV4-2 TGTGCCAGCAGCCAATTAGGGGGACAGCCCCAGCATTTT CASSQLGGQPQHF
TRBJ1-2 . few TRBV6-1 TGTGCCAGCAGTGAAAGATGGGACAAAGGAGGCTATGGCTACACCTTC CASSERWDKGGYGYTF
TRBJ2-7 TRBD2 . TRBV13 TGTGCCAGCAGCTTAGGACTAGCGGGGGACTACGAGCAGTACTTC CASSLGLAGDYEQYF
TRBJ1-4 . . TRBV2 TGTGCCAGCAGTTTCCAAGCTGCAACTAATGAAAAACTGTTTTTT CASSFQAATNEKLFF
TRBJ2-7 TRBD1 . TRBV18 TGTGCCAGCTCACCTGGGACAGGGGTGTTACAGCAGTACTTC CASSPGTGVLQQYF
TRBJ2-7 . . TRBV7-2 TGTGCCAGCAGCTTAGCTAGCGGTACCTACGAGCAGTACTTC CASSLASGTYEQYF
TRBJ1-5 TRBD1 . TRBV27 TGTGCCAGCAGTCCCCAGGGGGAGCATCAGCCCCAGCATTTT CASSPQGEHQPQHF
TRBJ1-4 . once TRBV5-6 TGTGCCAGCAGCTCCGGGTCTCTCCCTGGCGGTATTGAAAAACTGTTTTTT CASSSGSLPGGIEKLFF
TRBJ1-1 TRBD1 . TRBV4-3 TGCGCCAGCAGCCAAGCCCCACGGACAGGGGGATTGCTAGCTTTCTTT CASSQAPRTGGLLAFF
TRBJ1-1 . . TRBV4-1 TGCGCCAGCAGCCAATTTCCCTGGAACACTGAAGCTTTCTTT CASSQFPWNTEAFF
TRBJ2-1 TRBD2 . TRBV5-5 TGTGCCAGCAGCCGAGAGTTACGGGACTACATTCATCAGGGGCAGTTCTTC CASSRELRDYIHQGQFF
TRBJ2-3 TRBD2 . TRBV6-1 TGTGCCAGCAGTGTCGGGACTAGACTCACAGATACGCAGTATTTT CASSVGTRLTDTQYF
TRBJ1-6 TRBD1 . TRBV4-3 TGCGCCAGCAGCCTTCGCTACATACAGGGGCGGAATTCACCCCTCCACTTT CASSLRYIQGRNSPLHF
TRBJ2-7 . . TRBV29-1 TGCAGCGGCACAGGGGGGGCCTCCTACGAGCAGTACTTC CSGTGGASYEQYF
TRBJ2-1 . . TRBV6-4 TGTGCCAGCAGTCCCGGGGAGTCCTGGGAGCAGTTCTTC CASSPGESWEQFF
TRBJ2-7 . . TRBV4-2 TGTGCCAGCAGCCAAGCCGCTTCTGGCACCTACGAGCAGTACTTC CASSQAASGTYEQYF
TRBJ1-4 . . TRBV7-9 TGTGCCAGCAGCGGACGAGAGGCGGGCGCCGCTGAAAAACTGTTTTTT CASSGREAGAAEKLFF
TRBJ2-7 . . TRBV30 TGTGCCTGGAGTGGAGGGGGAGGGCCGTACGAGCAGTACTTC CAWSGGGGPYEQYF
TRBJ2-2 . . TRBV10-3 TGTGCCACCACGGGCGGGGCGTACACCGGGGAGCTGTTTTTT CATTGGAYTGELFF
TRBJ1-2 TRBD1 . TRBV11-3 TGTGCCAGCAGCCTCACAGGGGGCAGGGGCTACACCTTC CASSLTGGRGYTF
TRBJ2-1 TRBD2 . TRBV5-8 TGTGCCAGCAGCTGGGGACTAGCGGGAGCGAGTGAGCAGTTCTTC CASSWGLAGASEQFF